The 24 T cell receptor beta chains given below trace back to one sample, sequenced in a study of T cell repertoires in cytomegalovirus infection. MiXCR, run by TCRdb on the reads, gives a single entry per CDR3 protein. This table has approximately 750,000 distinct CDR3 sequences, under 40% appearing once. Sample: PBMCs. These receptors all stem from a human donor in good health (CMV status not recorded). Some clones in this sample may be carry-over from other donors' samples.

The rearrangement joins TRBV7-2 to TRBJ2-1, with D perhaps given as TRBD1 or TRBD2 (5 bases each). The CDR3 runs 16 residues. Germline V gene data show CDR1 as SGHTA and CDR2 as FQGNSA. Trimming shortened V by 5 bases and J by 5 bases, and 19 bases separated the two germline ends. CDR3 amino acids: CASSRRRARGHNEQFF. CDR3 bases: TGTGCCAGCAGCCGTCGAAGAGCAAGGGGACACAATGAGCAGTTCTTC.

This clonotype has more than one count but fewer than ten. This chain joins TRBV25-1 and TRBJ1-2; 8 bases are shared with TRBD1. V was clipped by 4 bases and J by 4 bases; unmatched bases: 8. The germline CDR1 and CDR2 sequences are MGHDK and SYGVNS. The CDR3 runs 15 residues. CDR3 loop: CASSGPGQDPYGYTF. The CDR3 DNA reads TGTGCCAGCAGTGGCCCGGGACAGGATCCCTATGGCTACACCTTC.

This clonotype has a count of ten or more. J is TRBJ1-1 and V is TRBV7-8; 7 nucleotides agree with TRBD1. The CDR3 extends over 14 amino acids. CDR1 is SGHVS and CDR2 is FQNEAQ in the germline V gene. V lost 5 bases, J lost 1 base, and 4 bases stayed unmatched. This CDR3 is CASSQGQANTEAFF. CDR3 nucleotide sequence: TGTGCCAGCAGCCAAGGACAGGCGAACACTGAAGCTTTCTTT.

A few counts support this clonotype. V usage is TRBV10-3 and J usage is TRBJ2-2, with D tentatively TRBD2 (6 bases). The germline gives CDR1 ENHRY, CDR2 SYGVKD. CDR3 length equals 16 residues. V dropped 6 bases and J dropped 5 bases, with 19 bases sitting between them. The CDR3 DNA reads TGTGCCATCAGCCCCTTGGTGACACGGGGGACCGGGGAGCTGTTTTTT. Translating gives CAISPLVTRGTGELFF.

The V and J genes are TRBV28 and TRBJ2-3; no clear D gene. The length of the CDR3 is 12 residues. CDR1 is MDHEN, CDR2 SYDVKM, per germline. Trimming took off 7 bases at V and 5 bases at J, with 10 bases between the two ends. The CDR3: CASTSSGDTQYF. The CDR3 coding sequence is TGTGCCAGCACCTCATCGGGAGATACGCAGTATTTT.

This clonotype was seen a handful of times. V usage is TRBV7-8 and J usage is TRBJ2-1, with D perhaps matching TRBD2 (5 bases). V lost 2 bases to trimming and J lost 0 bases, with 11 bases between them. The CDR3 has 16 residues. Germline CDR1 reads SGHVS; CDR2 reads FQNEAQ. The CDR3: CASSLKRVSSYNEQFF. CDR3 sequence (DNA): TGTGCCAGCAGCTTAAAGAGGGTGAGCTCCTACAATGAGCAGTTCTTC.

Only a few counts were recorded for this clonotype. The chain recombines TRBV11-2 with TRBJ1-1; no clear D gene. V was clipped by 1 base and J by 4 bases, with 16 bases between them. CDR1 and CDR2 from the germline V gene are SGHAT and FQNNGV. CDR3 length equals 16 residues. The CDR3 region is CASSLVSAGVFTEAFF. Written as DNA, the CDR3 is TGTGCCAGCAGCTTAGTGTCCGCAGGAGTCTTCACTGAAGCTTTCTTT.

The chain couples TRBV27 to TRBJ2-7; 8 bases are a match to TRBD1. CDR3 length: 14 residues. From germline, CDR1 is MNHEY and CDR2 SMNVEV (reference sequence). The V gene end was trimmed by 6 bases and the J gene end by 5 bases; junction bases not matched to a gene: 9. Here the CDR3 DNA reads TGTGCCAGCAGCAACCCGGGACAGGTCCACGAGCAGTACTTC. Translated: CASSNPGQVHEQYF.

This clonotype came up a few times. The gene calls are TRBV7-9 and TRBJ2-2, with 7 bases aligning to TRBD1. The germline V gene encodes CDR1 SEHNR and CDR2 FQNEAQ (reference sequence). The trim removed 3 bases at V and 5 bases at J, leaving 3 bases unmatched. The length of the CDR3 is 14 residues. This CDR3 reads CASSFTGETGELFF. Here the CDR3 DNA reads TGTGCCAGCAGCTTCACAGGGGAGACCGGGGAGCTGTTTTTT.

V is TRBV12-5 and J is TRBJ1-1; D is uncertain. Germline CDR1 LGHNT, CDR2 FRNRAP. CDR3 length: 12 amino acids. V lost 2 bases to trimming and J lost 4 bases, with 5 bases between them. The DNA of the CDR3 is TGTGCTAGTGGTTTGTCGAGCACTGAAGCTTTCTTT. It yields the protein CASGLSSTEAFF.

This clonotype was detected only a few times. This rearrangement joins TRBV12-3 or TRBV12-4 to TRBJ1-1; TRBD1 matches at 7 bases. V lost 5 bases to trimming and J lost 4 bases; unmatched junction nucleotides: 4. The CDR3 consists of 13 residues. CDR3 residues: CASSAQGGTEAFF. The CDR3 nucleotides are TGTGCCAGCAGTGCCCAGGGGGGCACTGAAGCTTTCTTT.

This clonotype was recorded many times. The chain combines TRBV20-1 with TRBJ2-1; D call uncertain. CDR3 size: 16 residues. Germline V gives CDR1 DFQATT, CDR2 SNEGSKA (reference sequence). Trimming removed 3 bases from V and 2 bases from J, with 17 bases in between. The CDR3 DNA is TGCAGTGCTAGTGGCGCTAGACGGACCGCCTACAATGAGCAGTTCTTC. Amino acids: CSASGARRTAYNEQFF.

This chain joins TRBV12-3 or TRBV12-4 and TRBJ2-3; TRBD1 might be the D (7 bases). The CDR3 has 15 amino acids. The V end was cut by 3 bases, the J end by 4 bases, with 14 bases between. The CDR3: CASSFGRQGADTQYF. CDR3 nucleotide sequence: TGTGCCAGCAGTTTCGGGAGACAGGGTGCAGATACGCAGTATTTT.

The V and J genes are TRBV5-6 and TRBJ2-7; a weak D match, TRBD2 (6 bases). This CDR3 has 16 residues. V lost 2 bases and J 0 bases, leaving 15 bases between the germline ends. Germline CDR1 and CDR2: SGHDT and YYEEEE. CDR3 amino acids: CASSLMRGTYSYEQYF. CDR3 nucleotide sequence: TGTGCCAGCAGCTTAATGCGCGGGACTTACTCCTACGAGCAGTACTTC.

This clonotype was seen repeatedly, ten times or more. J is TRBJ2-5 and V is TRBV2; D is unresolved. Deletions cut 6 bases from V and 4 bases from J, with 6 bases between. The germline CDR1 and CDR2 sequences are SNHLY and FYNNEI. CDR3 length: 11 residues. The CDR3 here is CASSIRETQYF. As DNA, the CDR3 is TGTGCCAGCAGCATAAGAGAGACCCAGTACTTC. Variable domain in full (rest from reference TRBV2 and TRBJ2-5): EPEVTQTPSHQVTQMGQEVILRCVPISNHLYFYWYRQILGQKVEFLVSFYNNEISEKSEIFDDQFSVERPDGSNFTLKIRSTKLEDSAMYFCASSIRETQYFGPGTRLLVL.

This clonotype was recorded at least ten times. The chain recombines TRBV7-2 with TRBJ2-7; D tentatively fits TRBD1 or TRBD2 (5 bases each). Trimming left V 1 base short and J 5 bases short, with 12 bases between. The germline gives CDR1 SGHTA, CDR2 FQGNSA. CDR3 length: 14 amino acids. The CDR3 nucleotides are TGTGCCAGCAGCTTAGGAGGGACGGCCAACGAGCAGTACTTC. This gives the protein CASSLGGTANEQYF.

A note on this clonotype: The junction and the germline gene differ at one end; a read error may be behind it. The chain carries TRBV12-3 or TRBV12-4 and TRBJ2-3; 12 bases map to TRBD2. CDR3 length: 15 residues. This chain's CDR3 is CAGSGTSGSRDTQYF. For the CDR3, the DNA is TGTGCCGGCAGTGGGACTAGCGGGTCTCGGGATACGCAGTATTTT.

The genes are TRBV7-3 and TRBJ2-6; 7 nucleotides agree with TRBD1. V dropped 5 bases and J dropped 0; count of bases not matched to a gene: 10. The CDR3 loop spans 18 amino acids. Germline loops: CDR1 SGHTA, CDR2 FQGTGA. Here the CDR3 DNA reads TGTGCCAGCAGCACCCTGACAGGGAGAAACTCTGGGGCCAACGTCCTGACTTTC. It translates to CASSTLTGRNSGANVLTF.

This clonotype was detected a few times. The V gene is TRBV12-3 or TRBV12-4, the J gene TRBJ2-1, with 11 bases lining up with TRBD2. V lost 5 bases to trimming and J lost 4 bases; unmatched junction nucleotides: 7. The CDR3 spans 16 residues. The CDR3 protein is CASSPPGTSGYNEQFF. For the CDR3, the DNA is TGTGCCAGCAGTCCCCCCGGGACTAGCGGATACAATGAGCAGTTCTTC.

This rearrangement joins TRBV5-1 to TRBJ2-2, with D tentatively TRBD1 (6 bases). V was cut by 0 bases and J by 6 bases, with 12 bases left in between. The V gene's germline CDR1 is SGHRS and CDR2 YFSETQ. The CDR3 covers 15 residues. The CDR3 is CASSLDTGFSGELFF. In DNA, the CDR3 is TGCGCCAGCAGCTTGGATACAGGGTTTTCCGGGGAGCTGTTTTTT.

This clonotype was seen ten or more times. V and J are TRBV7-8 and TRBJ1-2; D is unclear. Germline V gene sequence: CDR1 SGHVS, CDR2 FQNEAQ. This CDR3 region has 12 residues. V was shortened by 7 bases and J by 4 bases, with 10 bases between the two germline ends. For the CDR3, the DNA is TGTGCCAGCACTTCCGGGGTCTATGGCTACACCTTC. Translated, it gives CASTSGVYGYTF.

This clonotype has just a few counts. The chain is built from TRBV28 and TRBJ2-7, with TRBD2 matching over 10 bases. Germline V gene data show CDR1 as MDHEN and CDR2 as SYDVKM. Unmatched junction bases numbered 9, after V lost 9 bases and J lost 1 base. CDR3 length: 15 residues. CDR3 residues: CASGAGLADSYEQYF. CDR3 DNA sequence: TGTGCCAGTGGTGCCGGACTAGCGGATTCCTACGAGCAGTACTTC.

CDR3 nucleotide sequence: TGCGCCAGCAGCCAAGCGGATGTACCCCCACTGGGAAACACCATATATTTT. Amino acids: CASSQADVPPLGNTIYF. The rearrangement links TRBV4-3 to TRBJ1-3; D is undetermined. CDR1 LGHNA and CDR2 YSLEER come from the germline V gene. This CDR3 comprises 17 residues. Trimming shortened V by 1 base and J by 4 bases, and 17 bases separated the two germline ends.

The J gene is TRBJ1-4, the V gene TRBV5-1; a weak D match, TRBD1 (5 bases). In germline, CDR1 is SGHRS, CDR2 YFSETQ. The CDR3 is 12 amino acids. V lost 0 bases, J lost 13 bases, and 10 bases lay in between. CDR3 nucleotides: TGCGCCAGCAGCTTGGAGGCAGGGAGACTGTTTTTT. It codes for CASSLEAGRLFF.